The 30 T cell receptor beta chains in this list originate from one sample, sequenced in a study of control samples from healthy donors and cancer patients. TCRdb's table, derived via immunoSEQ multiplex PCR, lists solely in-frame clones and lacks some. The sample has about 160,000 clones; about 94% are singletons. Sequenced sample: blood. The receptors originated from a woman between 40 and 50 years old in good health.

J is TRBJ1-1 and V is TRBV30, with TRBD1 matching 11 bases. The CDR3 is 13 residues long. V was clipped by 5 bases and J by 4 bases; unmatched bases: 3. Germline CDR1 and CDR2: GTSNPN and SVGIG (reference sequence). DNA for the CDR3: TGTGCCTGGCGGGACAGGGGGAGCACTGAAGCTTTCTTT. Protein sequence: CAWRDRGSTEAFF.

This clone was observed a single time. V gene TRBV9 combines with J gene TRBJ1-2, with D uncertain. V lost 4 bases to trimming and J lost 6 bases, with 13 bases between them. CDR3 length: 13 residues. Germline V gene lookup returns CDR1 SGDLS and CDR2 YYNGEE. CDR3 sequence reads: CASSLPRKDGYTF. CDR3 in DNA: TGTGCCAGCAGCCTTCCGAGGAAGGATGGCTACACCTTC.

The gene calls are TRBV28 and TRBJ1-2; D is unclear. This CDR3 region has 13 residues. Germline V gene data show CDR1 as MDHEN and CDR2 as SYDVKM. V lost 2 bases, J lost 4 bases, and 8 bases lay in between. The CDR3 region is CASSLMQAYGYTF. The DNA of the CDR3 is TGTGCCAGCAGTTTAATGCAGGCCTATGGCTACACCTTC.

The chain has TRBV7-3 and TRBJ2-3; no reliable D call. The germline V and J ends were trimmed by 3 bases and 4 bases, with 8 bases remaining between them. Germline loops: CDR1 SGHTA, CDR2 FQGTGA. CDR3 length: 13 residues. The CDR3 DNA is TGTGCCAGCAGCTTGGGCGAGGCAGATACGCAGTATTTT. It translates to CASSLGEADTQYF.

V is TRBV6-5 and J is TRBJ1-4; tentatively, D is TRBD1 (6 bases). The CDR3 runs to 14 residues. In germline, CDR1 is MNHEY, CDR2 SVGAGI. Deletions cut 5 bases from V and 7 bases from J, with 14 bases between. The CDR3 reads CASSTGRVGEKLFF. DNA for the CDR3: TGTGCCAGCAGTACAGGGAGAGTGGGTGAAAAACTGTTTTTT.

The V call is TRBV7-2, the J call TRBJ1-2; weak D call: TRBD1 (5 bases). Germline assignment: CDR1 SGHTA and CDR2 FQGNSA. The ends were cut back, 1 base at V and 5 bases at J, with 14 bases in the middle. This CDR3 comprises 15 residues. CDR3 DNA: TGTGCCAGCAGCTTAGTCAGGGAGGGATTATATGGCTACACCTTC. This codes for CASSLVREGLYGYTF.

The V gene is TRBV6-6, the J gene TRBJ1-6; 7 bases line up with TRBD1. Germline V gene lookup returns CDR1 MNHNY and CDR2 SVGAGI (reference sequence). The CDR3 is made up of 14 amino acids. J gave up 6 bases and V 4 bases, and 3 bases lay outside the gene matches. The CDR3 protein is CASSSGQSNSPLHF. CDR3 coding DNA: TGTGCCAGCAGTTCGGGACAGAGTAATTCACCCCTCCACTTT.

The CDR3 region is CASSFKSTGGYTF. The CDR3 DNA reads TGTGCCAGCAGCTTCAAATCAACGGGGGGCTACACCTTC. The chain has TRBV3-1 (or the pseudogene TRBV3-2) and TRBJ1-2; D unclear. The germline V and J ends were trimmed by 5 bases and 8 bases, with 15 bases remaining between them. The germline V gene has CDR1 LGHDT and CDR2 YNNKEL (reference sequence). The CDR3 is 13 residues long.

The chain combines TRBV5-6 with TRBJ1-6; D is perhaps TRBD1 (5 bases). The germline V gene encodes CDR1 SGHDT and CDR2 YYEEEE. This CDR3 is built from 13 residues. Trimming removed 1 base from V and 10 bases from J, with 9 bases in between. The CDR3 coding sequence is TGTGCCAGCAGCTTGATGGGGGACTCACCCCTCCACTTT. This codes for CASSLMGDSPLHF.

The genes are TRBV6-2 or TRBV6-3 and TRBJ1-1; tentatively, D is TRBD1 (5 bases). Trimming removed 1 base from V and 7 bases from J, with 13 bases in between. The CDR3 runs 14 residues. Germline CDR1 MNHEY, CDR2 SVGEGT. The CDR3 region has the DNA TGTGCCAGCAGTTACTGGCAGGGTGTCGATGAAGCTTTCTTT. It specifies CASSYWQGVDEAFF.

CDR3 sequence reads: CASSYRVGTEAFF. In DNA form, the CDR3 reads TGTGCCAGCAGTTACAGGGTCGGCACTGAAGCTTTCTTT. The chain employs TRBV6-5 and TRBJ1-1, with D unclear. Germline V gives CDR1 MNHEY, CDR2 SVGAGI. The CDR3 sequence is 13 residues long. V dropped 2 bases and J dropped 4 bases, with 8 bases sitting between them.

CDR3 DNA: TGTGCCAGCAGTTACGACCGGGGATCTACCTTGGGCCTCCACTTT. It translates to CASSYDRGSTLGLHF. V is TRBV6-6 and J is TRBJ1-6; D gene unclear. Trimming left V 2 bases short and J 15 bases short, with 20 bases between. This CDR3 is 15 amino acids long. Germline loops: CDR1 MNHNY, CDR2 SVGAGI (reference sequence).

The V and J genes are TRBV3-1 (or the pseudogene TRBV3-2) and TRBJ1-6, with TRBD1 identical over 7 bases. This CDR3 comprises 14 residues. CDR1 is LGHDT, CDR2 YNNKEL, per germline (reference sequence). V lost 6 bases to trimming and J lost 7 bases; unmatched junction nucleotides: 6. CDR3 sequence (DNA): TGTGCCAGCAGAGGCAGGGGGGGGAATTCACCCCTCCACTTT. It yields the protein CASRGRGGNSPLHF.

The V and J genes are TRBV18 and TRBJ2-5; D is unresolved. Germline V gene lookup returns CDR1 KGHSH and CDR2 LQKENI. This CDR3 comprises 13 residues. V lost 3 bases, J lost 2 bases, and 7 bases lay in between. The chain's CDR3 is CASSPAFQETQYF. The DNA of the CDR3 is TGTGCCAGCTCACCCGCGTTTCAAGAGACCCAGTACTTC.

This chain links TRBV3-1 (or the pseudogene TRBV3-2) with TRBJ2-1; 11 nucleotides align to TRBD2. The J segment lost 6 bases and the V segment lost 4 bases, leaving 5 bases of the junction unmatched. From germline, CDR1 is LGHDT and CDR2 YNNKEL (reference sequence). The CDR3 totals 15 residues. The CDR3 spells CASSLLAGAFNEQFF. The CDR3 nucleotides are TGTGCCAGCAGCCTACTAGCGGGAGCGTTCAATGAGCAGTTCTTC.

The V gene is TRBV29-1, the J gene TRBJ2-2, with D possibly TRBD1 on 6 matching bases. V lost 7 bases to trimming and J lost 1 base, with 13 bases between them. CDR1 and CDR2 (germline): SQVTM, ANQGSEA. The CDR3 is made up of 14 amino acids. Here the CDR3 DNA reads TGCAGCGCCATCAAGACAGGGAACACCGGGGAGCTGTTTTTT. Its translation: CSAIKTGNTGELFF.

The J gene is TRBJ2-1, the V gene TRBV19; 9 bases match TRBD1. The ends lost 3 bases at V and 2 bases at J; junction bases unmatched: 8. Per the germline V gene, CDR1 is LNHDA and CDR2 is SQIVND (reference sequence). There are 17 residues in the CDR3. CDR3 nucleotide sequence: TGTGCCAGTAGTATTCTCGGGACAGGGATCCCCTACAATGAGCAGTTCTTC. Amino acids: CASSILGTGIPYNEQFF.

This rearrangement joins TRBV5-1 to TRBJ1-2; D not resolved. The CDR3 covers 16 residues. The ends were cut back, 0 bases at V and 6 bases at J, with 18 bases in the middle. Germline V lookup: CDR1 SGHRS, CDR2 YFSETQ. The CDR3 DNA is TGCGCCAGCAGCTTGGCAAGCAGTTCTATGGTCGATGGCTACACCTTC. As protein: CASSLASSSMVDGYTF.

The chain carries TRBV5-4 and TRBJ1-1; D not resolved. V lost 5 bases and J 1 base, leaving 15 bases between the germline ends. The CDR3 spans 15 residues. The germline gives CDR1 SGHNT, CDR2 YYREEE (reference sequence). The CDR3 sequence is CASSRVLGTNTEAFF. The CDR3 region has the DNA TGTGCCAGCAGTCGGGTACTGGGTACGAACACTGAAGCTTTCTTT.

The chain links TRBV30 to TRBJ2-2; D ambiguous. V was cut by 2 bases and J by 3 bases, with 7 bases left in between. CDR1 is GTSNPN, CDR2 SVGIG, per germline (reference sequence). This CDR3 region has 13 residues. The CDR3 DNA reads as TGTGCCTGGAGTAACGAAGACACCGGGGAGCTGTTTTTT. This codes for CAWSNEDTGELFF.

This clone was found a few times. CDR3 sequence reads: CASSDGPSYEQYF. DNA for the CDR3: TGCGCCAGCAGTGATGGTCCATCCTACGAGCAGTACTTC. This chain uses TRBV10-1 with TRBJ2-7; D is unresolved. Germline CDR1 and CDR2: WNHNN and SYGVQD (reference sequence). V was trimmed by 3 bases and J by 1 base, leaving 7 bases between them. CDR3 length: 13 residues.

The chain uses TRBV11-2 and TRBJ2-1; 8 bases are shared with TRBD1. This CDR3 region has 15 residues. The germline gives CDR1 SGHAT, CDR2 FQNNGV. V gave up 3 bases and J gave up 0 bases; unmatched junction bases: 1. The CDR3 DNA is TGTGCCAGCAGCTTCGACAGGGGCTCCTACAATGAGCAGTTCTTC. Translating gives CASSFDRGSYNEQFF.

This clone appeared a single time. This chain links TRBV7-2 with TRBJ2-1; weak D call: TRBD2 (6 bases). CDR3 size: 15 residues. The V end was cut by 0 bases, the J end by 10 bases, with 16 bases between. Germline CDR1 and CDR2: SGHTA and FQGNSA. The CDR3 bases are TGTGCCAGCAGCTTAGCGGGCGGGAAGGCTGGCGAGCAGTTCTTC. Translated: CASSLAGGKAGEQFF.

A word on this clone: Other nucleotide sequences in the sample specify the same CDR3. V is TRBV30 and J is TRBJ2-5; a possible D gene is TRBD2 (6 bases). The CDR3 spans 12 residues. With 6 bases removed from V and 3 bases from J, the gap between germline ends came to 11 bases. CDR1 is GTSNPN and CDR2 is SVGIG in the germline V gene (reference sequence). This CDR3 reads CACSRGEETQYF. The CDR3 nucleotides are TGTGCCTGCAGCCGCGGGGAAGAGACCCAGTACTTC.

This clone appeared once. The chain carries TRBV3-1 (or the pseudogene TRBV3-2) and TRBJ1-3, with D possibly TRBD1 on 5 matching bases. The ends were cut back, 2 bases at V and 1 base at J, with 9 bases in the middle. CDR1 and CDR2 (germline): LGHDT, YNNKEL (reference sequence). This CDR3 spans 15 amino acids. CDR3 amino acids: CASSQIYRSGNTIYF. The CDR3 DNA reads TGTGCCAGCAGCCAAATATACAGGTCTGGAAACACCATATATTTT.

V usage is TRBV29-1 and J usage is TRBJ1-3, with 9 bases aligning to TRBD1. Germline V gene lookup returns CDR1 SQVTM and CDR2 ANQGSEA. This CDR3 is built from 15 residues. V lost 4 bases and J lost 4; bases outside the gene matches: 8. The CDR3 region is CSVGYRDREGNTIYF. CDR3 in DNA: TGCAGCGTTGGATATCGGGACAGGGAAGGAAACACCATATATTTT.

The chain combines TRBV30 with TRBJ1-1, with D unclear. Germline-derived CDR1 and CDR2 are GTSNPN and SVGIG (reference sequence). V lost 0 bases to trimming and J lost 1 base, with 6 bases between them. The CDR3 runs 13 residues. CDR3 sequence reads: CAWSVERNTEAFF. CDR3 nucleotide sequence: TGTGCCTGGAGTGTAGAAAGGAACACTGAAGCTTTCTTT.

V gene TRBV18 combines with J gene TRBJ1-1; D gene ambiguous. Looked up from germline, CDR1 is KGHSH and CDR2 is LQKENI. The CDR3 length is 14 residues. Trimming cost V 0 bases and J 1 base, with 6 bases left between them. CDR3 sequence reads: CASSPPVRNTEAFF. CDR3 coding DNA: TGTGCCAGCTCACCACCGGTCCGGAACACTGAAGCTTTCTTT.

This clone was detected only once. The chain links TRBV19 to TRBJ1-5, with TRBD1 identical over 9 bases. The V and J ends lost 2 bases and 4 bases, in that order; junction bases with no gene match: 6. Germline CDR1 reads LNHDA; CDR2 reads SQIVND (reference sequence). This CDR3 contains 16 residues. DNA for the CDR3: TGTGCCAGTAGTATACGACAGGGGGGCCGGAATCAGCCCCAGCATTTT. It yields the protein CASSIRQGGRNQPQHF.

The genes are TRBV3-1 (or the pseudogene TRBV3-2) and TRBJ2-1; no firm D call. Per germline, CDR1 LGHDT and CDR2 YNNKEL (reference sequence). The CDR3 has 16 amino acids. The V end was cut by 3 bases, the J end by 2 bases, with 14 bases between. CDR3 coding DNA: TGTGCCAGCAGCCATCCACTGGACGGACCCTACAATGAGCAGTTCTTC. As protein: CASSHPLDGPYNEQFF.